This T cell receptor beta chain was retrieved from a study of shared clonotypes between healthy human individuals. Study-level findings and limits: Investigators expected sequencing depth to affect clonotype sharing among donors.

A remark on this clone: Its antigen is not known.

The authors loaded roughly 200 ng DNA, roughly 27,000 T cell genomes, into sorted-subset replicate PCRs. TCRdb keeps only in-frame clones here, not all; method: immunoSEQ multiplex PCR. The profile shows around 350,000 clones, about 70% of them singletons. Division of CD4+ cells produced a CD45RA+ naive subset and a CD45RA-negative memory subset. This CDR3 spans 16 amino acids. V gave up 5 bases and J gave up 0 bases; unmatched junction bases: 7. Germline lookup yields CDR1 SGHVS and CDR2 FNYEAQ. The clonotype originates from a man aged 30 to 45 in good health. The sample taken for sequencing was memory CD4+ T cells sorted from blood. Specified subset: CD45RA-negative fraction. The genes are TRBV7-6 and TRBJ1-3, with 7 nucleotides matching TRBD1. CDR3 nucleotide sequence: TGTGCCAGCAGCCGCGGGACAGCCGGCTCTGGAAACACCATATATTTT. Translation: CASSRGTAGSGNTIYF.